This is a list of T cell receptor beta chains from one sample in a study of T cells in Graves' hyperthyroidism and ophthalmopathy. TCRdb itself ran the multiplex PCR reads through MiXCR, one entry per CDR3 protein. The sample includes approximately 610,000 distinct CDR3 sequences, roughly 14% of them seen just once. The sequenced sample was blood. Source of these receptors: a middle-aged woman with Graves' ophthalmopathy. The CDR3 runs from the conserved cysteine through the conserved F or W. Each record gives: CDR3 length, D gene, J gene, clone size, V gene, CDR3 protein, CDR3 DNA. The D gene is left open where the match is weak. Size values are once, few and many counts, or a class for expanded clones, and some rows have none.

16 TRBD1 TRBJ1-2 many TRBV5-1 CASSWTGTGEDYGYTF TGCGCCAGCAGCTGGACCGGGACAGGGGAGGACTATGGCTACACCTTC
15 TRBD2 TRBJ2-7 many TRBV27 CASSLRVSGRYEQYF TGTGCCAGCAGTTTACGCGTTAGCGGGAGATACGAGCAGTACTTC
17 TRBD2 TRBJ2-7 . TRBV11-2 CASSLLGGLAGENEQYF TGTGCCAGCAGCTTATTGGGCGGGCTAGCGGGAGAGAACGAGCAGTACTTC
13 . TRBJ2-7 many TRBV19 CASSIGRGYEQYF TGTGCCAGTAGTATTGGACGCGGATACGAGCAGTACTTC
14 . TRBJ1-1 . TRBV5-1 CASSLTGINTEAFF TGCGCCAGCAGCTTAACAGGTATTAACACTGAAGCTTTCTTT
13 . TRBJ1-2 . TRBV7-2 CASSLRNFYGYTF TGTGCCAGCAGCTTAAGGAATTTCTATGGCTACACCTTC
17 . TRBJ1-2 . TRBV9 CASSVEALAALSYGYTF TGTGCCAGCAGCGTAGAGGCCCTAGCGGCTCTGAGCTATGGCTACACCTTC
16 TRBD2 TRBJ2-7 many TRBV29-1 CSVQGLANGKVYEQYF TGCAGCGTGCAGGGACTAGCGAACGGAAAGGTCTACGAGCAGTACTTC
12 . TRBJ1-1 . TRBV18 CASSHRGTEAFF TGTGCCAGCTCACACCGCGGCACTGAAGCTTTCTTT
12 . TRBJ1-2 many TRBV6-1 CASRTTGYGYTF TGTGCCAGCAGGACTACAGGGTACGGCTACACCTTC
15 . TRBJ2-7 . TRBV3-1 CASSQVLGYSYEQYF TGTGCCAGCAGCCAAGTCCTAGGATACTCCTACGAGCAGTACTTC
18 TRBD2 TRBJ2-5 many TRBV28 CAGSPGTSGRAGGETQYF TGTGCCGGCAGTCCCGGGACTAGCGGGAGGGCCGGTGGAGAGACCCAGTACTTC
16 . TRBJ1-1 few TRBV6-2/TRBV6-3 CASRSLAGTVGTEAFF TGTGCCAGCAGAAGTCTAGCGGGGACGGTGGGAACTGAAGCTTTCTTT
17 TRBD2 TRBJ2-7 many TRBV4-2 CASSQDRLASGLYEQYF TGTGCCAGCAGCCAAGATAGGTTGGCTAGCGGCCTCTACGAGCAGTACTTC
17 TRBD2 TRBJ2-2 many TRBV24-1 CATSDPGTSGSGRELFF TGTGCCACCAGTGACCCCGGGACTAGCGGGAGTGGACGGGAGCTGTTTTTT
17 TRBD1 TRBJ2-5 many TRBV19 CASSPGTGVGVTETQYF TGTGCCAGTAGCCCCGGGACAGGGGTAGGGGTCACAGAGACCCAGTACTTC
15 TRBD1 TRBJ1-5 . TRBV19 CASSINGQGNQPQHF TGTGCCAGTAGTATAAATGGACAGGGGAATCAGCCCCAGCATTTT
14 TRBD1 TRBJ2-5 many TRBV19 CASSMGQGEETQYF TGTGCCAGTAGTATGGGACAGGGGGAAGAGACCCAGTACTTC
14 TRBD1 TRBJ2-7 many TRBV28 CASNRKTGPYEQYF TGTGCCAGCAATCGGAAGACAGGGCCCTACGAGCAGTACTTC
13 . TRBJ1-1 many TRBV2 CASTPGPGTEAFF TGTGCCAGCACCCCCGGCCCGGGGACTGAAGCTTTCTTT
15 . TRBJ2-7 . TRBV20-1 CSARDTTAENYEQYF TGCAGTGCTAGAGACACGACGGCCGAAAACTACGAGCAGTACTTC
14 TRBD1 TRBJ1-2 many TRBV5-1 CASSFDREDVGYTF TGCGCCAGCAGCTTCGACAGGGAGGACGTAGGCTACACCTTC
15 . TRBJ2-7 many TRBV6-2/TRBV6-3 CASSYQRLSSYEQYF TGTGCCAGCAGTTACCAGCGGCTAAGCTCCTACGAGCAGTACTTC
15 . TRBJ1-5 few TRBV7-2 CASSQGQTTNQPQHF TGTGCCAGCAGCCAAGGACAGACAACTAATCAGCCCCAGCATTTT
14 . TRBJ2-5 few TRBV20-1 CSARDYARGETQYF TGCAGTGCTAGAGATTATGCTCGAGGGGAGACCCAGTACTTC
14 . TRBJ2-7 many TRBV20-1 CSAGRTIDSYEQYF TGCAGTGCTGGTCGGACTATCGACTCCTACGAGCAGTACTTC
14 . TRBJ2-7 many TRBV27 CASSWRADAYEQYF TGTGCCAGCAGTTGGCGAGCGGACGCCTACGAGCAGTACTTC
12 . TRBJ2-4 few TRBV5-1 CASSLMGNIQYF TGCGCCAGCAGCTTGATGGGGAACATTCAGTACTTC
16 . TRBJ2-7 few TRBV4-3 CASSQALSETDYEQYF TGCGCCAGCAGCCAAGCCCTTAGCGAGACGGACTACGAGCAGTACTTC
14 . TRBJ1-2 many TRBV28 CASSSLGENYGYTF TGTGCCAGCAGTTCCCTTGGAGAGAACTATGGCTACACCTTC
19 . TRBJ1-1 . TRBV11-2 CASSPDPVYRVGENTEAFF TGTGCCAGCAGCCCCGACCCGGTATACAGGGTCGGTGAGAACACTGAAGCTTTCTTT
14 . TRBJ2-7 many TRBV13 CASSFLAAPYEQYF TGTGCCAGCAGCTTTCTGGCGGCTCCCTACGAGCAGTACTTC
14 . TRBJ1-4 few TRBV19 CASSYESLREKLFF TGTGCCAGTAGTTACGAGAGTCTTCGCGAAAAACTGTTTTTT
15 TRBD1 TRBJ1-1 many TRBV12-3/TRBV12-4 CASSGGQGANTEAFF TGTGCCAGCAGCGGGGGACAGGGGGCGAATACTGAAGCTTTCTTT
16 TRBD2 TRBJ2-7 many TRBV11-3 CASSLPWLAGSYEQYF TGTGCCAGCAGCCTACCGTGGCTAGCGGGTTCCTACGAGCAGTACTTC